This T cell receptor (beta chain) stems from a study of cytomegalovirus exposure and HLA in healthy donors. Germline CDR1 and CDR2: MNHNS and SASEGT. The V segment lost 5 bases and the J segment 7 bases; nucleotides outside the gene matches: 5. The CDR3 extends over 14 amino acids. PCR primers comprised 60 Vbeta and 13 Jbeta primers. The protocol was immunoSEQ multiplex PCR, while the TCRdb copy is restricted to in-frame clones and leaves out a portion. The sample records about 170,000 clones, 60% to 80% being singletons. The TCR comes from a man aged 35 to 55 in good health and CMV-seronegative. This chain links TRBV6-1 with TRBJ2-2; 9 bases fit TRBD1. Sequences were obtained from PBMCs. The CDR3 loop is CASSPDRGDGELFF. Here the CDR3 DNA reads TGTGCCAGCAGTCCGGACAGGGGAGACGGGGAGCTGTTTTTT.